This T cell receptor beta chain came from a study of cytomegalovirus exposure and HLA in healthy donors. Details on this clone: The antigen is undetermined.

PCR primers comprised 60 Vbeta and 13 Jbeta primers. Sequencing used immunoSEQ multiplex PCR; TCRdb keeps in-frame clones, though not all of them. Here the sample spans tens of thousands of clones, approximately 60% being singletons. Study-wide points: Donors belonging to an Asian-associated ancestry cluster reportedly showed fewer N-insertions in productive TCRs than the 666-donor mean, according to what a later analysis found. With high specificity and sensitivity, the classifier reportedly diagnosed cytomegalovirus status. Follow-up analysis later connected one missense variant in DCLRE1C with trimming of TCR beta V- and J-genes. Productive status was seen about 87% or about 30% of the time for most TCR beta V segments in an earlier analysis.

This CDR3 contains 12 residues. Germline V gene data show CDR1 as SGHDT and CDR2 as YYEEEE. V dropped 4 bases and J dropped 6 bases, with 8 bases sitting between them. The sequence came from a woman aged 45 to 65 in good health and CMV-seropositive. The specimen was PBMCs. The V call is TRBV5-6, the J call TRBJ1-5; TRBD1 is a possible D gene (5 bases). The CDR3: CASSPGGQPQHF. In DNA form, the CDR3 reads TGTGCCAGCAGCCCCGGGGGTCAGCCCCAGCATTTT.